This is a list of T cell receptor beta chains from one sample in a study of blood T cell repertoires in COVID-19. Data came from immunoSEQ multiplex PCR; TCRdb stores just in-frame clones and leaves some out. Of 70,000 to 80,000 clones in the sample, more than 75% are singletons; the top ten hold around 13%. Sequences were obtained from peripheral blood. Receptors originate from a woman aged 55 to 70 with acute or convalescent COVID-19. CDR3s include the opening cysteine and the closing phenylalanine or tryptophan. Fields, in order: D gene, J gene, clone size, CDR3 length, V gene, CDR3 protein, CDR3 DNA. The D gene is left open where the match is weak. The size entry is marked missing in some rows and otherwise reads once, few, many or a size class.

TRBD2 | TRBJ2-5 | NA | 13 | TRBV5-4 | CASSFGGQETQYF | TGTGCCAGCAGCTTCGGGGGGCAAGAGACCCAGTACTTC
TRBD1 | TRBJ2-4 | NA | 15 | TRBV5-4 | CASSNRQGAKNIQYF | TGTGCCAGCAGCAACAGACAGGGGGCAAAAAACATTCAGTACTTC
NA | TRBJ2-7 | NA | 16 | TRBV5-4 | CASSLEGDRTDYEQYF | TGTGCCAGCAGCTTGGAGGGAGACAGGACTGACTACGAGCAGTACTTC
TRBD1 | TRBJ1-1 | once | 14 | TRBV5-1 | CASSSITGGTEAFF | TGCGCCAGCAGCTCCATTACAGGGGGAACTGAAGCTTTCTTT
NA | TRBJ1-5 | once | 13 | TRBV15 | CATSSTAHQPQHF | TGTGCCACCAGCAGTACTGCCCATCAGCCCCAGCATTTT
TRBD1 | TRBJ2-1 | NA | 13 | TRBV12-3/TRBV12-4 | CASRQTGSSEQFF | TGTGCCAGCAGGCAGACAGGGTCTAGTGAGCAGTTCTTC
TRBD1 | TRBJ1-4 | few | 14 | TRBV30 | CAWRRQGAHEKLFF | TGTGCCTGGAGGAGACAGGGGGCACATGAAAAACTGTTTTTT
TRBD2 | TRBJ2-7 | NA | 17 | TRBV3-1/TRBV3-2 | CASSQALAGGLTYEQYF | TGTGCCAGCAGCCAGGCCCTAGCGGGGGGCCTCACCTACGAGCAGTACTTC
TRBD1 | TRBJ2-7 | NA | 13 | TRBV6-6 | CASVRDRTYEQYF | TGTGCCAGCGTCCGGGACAGAACCTACGAGCAGTACTTC
NA | TRBJ1-5 | NA | 17 | TRBV4-2 | CASSQGGGGDGNQPQHF | TGTGCCAGCAGCCAAGGGGGGGGAGGTGATGGCAATCAGCCCCAGCATTTT
NA | TRBJ2-3 | NA | 14 | TRBV4-2 | CASSQANVQDTQYF | TGTGCCAGCAGCCAAGCTAATGTTCAAGATACGCAGTATTTT
NA | TRBJ1-1 | few | 15 | TRBV4-1 | CASSQDPGRGVRAFF | TGCGCCAGCAGCCAAGATCCTGGGCGCGGGGTGCGTGCTTTCTTT
TRBD2 | TRBJ2-3 | NA | 15 | TRBV2 | CASSEKRGGRDTQYF | TGTGCCAGCAGTGAAAAGCGGGGGGGCCGGGATACGCAGTATTTT
TRBD1 | TRBJ2-5 | NA | 14 | TRBV7-3 | CASSPTGGRETQYF | TGTGCCAGCAGCCCAACAGGGGGCCGAGAGACCCAGTACTTC
TRBD1 | TRBJ2-2 | NA | 13 | TRBV12-3/TRBV12-4 | CASRTGESGELFF | TGTGCCAGCAGAACAGGGGAGTCCGGGGAGCTGTTTTTT
NA | TRBJ2-7 | NA | 15 | TRBV7-2 | CASSPIGQGQGEQYF | TGTGCCAGCAGCCCAATTGGGCAGGGCCAAGGAGAGCAGTACTTC
TRBD2 | TRBJ2-2 | NA | 15 | TRBV5-1 | CASSTSGGWTGELFF | TGCGCCAGCAGCACTAGCGGGGGCTGGACCGGGGAGCTGTTTTTT
TRBD1 | TRBJ1-1 | NA | 17 | TRBV6-1 | CASSEEPQGAKDTEAFF | TGTGCCAGCAGTGAAGAGCCCCAGGGGGCGAAGGACACTGAAGCTTTCTTT
TRBD2 | TRBJ2-1 | NA | 18 | TRBV13 | CASSWKAAGGTSYNEQFF | TGTGCCAGCAGCTGGAAGGCAGCGGGGGGAACCTCCTACAATGAGCAGTTCTTC
TRBD1 | TRBJ1-6 | NA | 16 | TRBV3-1/TRBV3-2 | CASSQEGGQGYSPLHF | TGTGCCAGCAGCCAAGAGGGGGGACAGGGGTATTCACCCCTCCACTTT